Reported below is one T cell receptor beta chain. Its antigen is undetermined. These data come from a study of T cell responses to AZD1222 COVID-19 vaccine. Study-wide findings and caveats: When two AZD1222 doses had been given, Spike-specific TCR breadth and depth rose. Possibly, clonal diversity was underestimated; donors were largely white British and included more females. Seropositive status at baseline applied to only 6 or 7 AZD1222 recipients. Researchers report vaccine-associated CD4 TCRs spanning spike, with dominance at 160-218 and 743-854.

Some clones are missing from TCRdb's copy, which holds only in-frame ones; the method was immunoSEQ multiplex PCR. The sample has approximately 200,000 clones, about 94% seen once; the top ten hold approximately 1%. The source of this sequence is an adult who received the AZD1222 COVID-19 vaccine. The sample in question was peripheral blood, obtained 28 days after the second AZD1222 dose.

The CDR3 protein is CASRTHGTVNTEAFF. The CDR3 DNA follows: TGTGCCAGCAGAACCCACGGGACAGTGAACACTGAAGCTTTCTTT. The rearrangement links TRBV2 to TRBJ1-1, with 7 nucleotides matching TRBD1. The CDR3 is 15 amino acids. V shed 6 bases, J shed 0 bases, and the junction held 7 bases outside the gene matches. Per germline, CDR1 SNHLY and CDR2 FYNNEI.